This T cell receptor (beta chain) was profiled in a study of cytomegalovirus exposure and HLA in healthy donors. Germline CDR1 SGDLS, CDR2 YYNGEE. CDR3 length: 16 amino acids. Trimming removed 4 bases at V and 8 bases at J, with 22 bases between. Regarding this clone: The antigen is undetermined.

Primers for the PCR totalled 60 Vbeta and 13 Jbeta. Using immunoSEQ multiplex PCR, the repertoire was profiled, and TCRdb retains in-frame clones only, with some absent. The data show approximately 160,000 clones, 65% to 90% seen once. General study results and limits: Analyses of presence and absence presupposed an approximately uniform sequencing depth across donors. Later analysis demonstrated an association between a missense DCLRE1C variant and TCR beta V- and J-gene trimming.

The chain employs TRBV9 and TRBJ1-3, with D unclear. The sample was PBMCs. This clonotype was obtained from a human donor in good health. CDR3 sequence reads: CASSTPRATLEDTIYF. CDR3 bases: TGTGCCAGCAGCACACCACGCGCGACCTTGGAGGACACCATATATTTT.